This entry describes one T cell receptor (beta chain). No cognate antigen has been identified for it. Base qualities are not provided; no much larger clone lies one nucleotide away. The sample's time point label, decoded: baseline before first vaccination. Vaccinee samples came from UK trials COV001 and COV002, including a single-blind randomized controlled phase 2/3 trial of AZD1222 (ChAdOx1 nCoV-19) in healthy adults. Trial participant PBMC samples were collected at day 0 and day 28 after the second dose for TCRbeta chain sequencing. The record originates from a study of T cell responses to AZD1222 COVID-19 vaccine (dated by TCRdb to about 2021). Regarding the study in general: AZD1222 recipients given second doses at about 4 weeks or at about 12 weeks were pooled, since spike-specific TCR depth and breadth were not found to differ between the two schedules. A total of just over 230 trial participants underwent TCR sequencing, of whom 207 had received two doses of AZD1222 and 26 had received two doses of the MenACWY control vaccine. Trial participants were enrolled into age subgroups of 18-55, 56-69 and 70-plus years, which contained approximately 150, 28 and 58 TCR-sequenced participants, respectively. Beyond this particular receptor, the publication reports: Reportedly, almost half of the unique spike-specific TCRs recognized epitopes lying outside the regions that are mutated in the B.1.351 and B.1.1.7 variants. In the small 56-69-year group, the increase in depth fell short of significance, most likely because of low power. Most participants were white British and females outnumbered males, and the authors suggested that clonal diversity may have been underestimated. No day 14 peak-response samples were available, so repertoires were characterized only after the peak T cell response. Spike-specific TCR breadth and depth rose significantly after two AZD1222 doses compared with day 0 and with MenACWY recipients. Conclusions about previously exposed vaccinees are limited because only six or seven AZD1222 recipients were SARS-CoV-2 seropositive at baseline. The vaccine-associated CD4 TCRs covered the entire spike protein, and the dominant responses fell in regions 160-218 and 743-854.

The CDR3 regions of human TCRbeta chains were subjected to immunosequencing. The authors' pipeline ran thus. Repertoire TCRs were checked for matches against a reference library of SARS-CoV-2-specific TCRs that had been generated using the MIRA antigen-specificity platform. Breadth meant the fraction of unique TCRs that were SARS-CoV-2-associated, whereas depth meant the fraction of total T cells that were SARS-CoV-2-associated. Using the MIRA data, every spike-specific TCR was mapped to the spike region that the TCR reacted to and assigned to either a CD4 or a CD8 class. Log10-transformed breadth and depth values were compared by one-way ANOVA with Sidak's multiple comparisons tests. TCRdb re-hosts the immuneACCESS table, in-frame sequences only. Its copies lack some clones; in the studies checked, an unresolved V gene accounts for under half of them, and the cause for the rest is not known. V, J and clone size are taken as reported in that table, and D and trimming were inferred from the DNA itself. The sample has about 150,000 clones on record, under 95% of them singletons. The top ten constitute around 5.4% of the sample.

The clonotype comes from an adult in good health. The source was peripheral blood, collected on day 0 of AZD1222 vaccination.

The bases are TGCGCCAGCAGTGAGTCGAATGCACTAGCGGGGGAGCAGTTCTTC. Its protein reads: CASSESNALAGEQFF. The receptor chain draws on TRBV10-1 and TRBJ2-1; a stretch of 10 junction bases matches TRBD2. After removal of 0 bases from V and 10 bases from J, the junction retains 6 bases not matched to a gene. CDR1 and CDR2, per the germline V gene (reference sequence), are WNHNN and SYGVQD. The CDR3 holds 15 amino acids from the cysteine to the phenylalanine. The only DNA kept is the CDR3, 45 bases in frame from the first base.